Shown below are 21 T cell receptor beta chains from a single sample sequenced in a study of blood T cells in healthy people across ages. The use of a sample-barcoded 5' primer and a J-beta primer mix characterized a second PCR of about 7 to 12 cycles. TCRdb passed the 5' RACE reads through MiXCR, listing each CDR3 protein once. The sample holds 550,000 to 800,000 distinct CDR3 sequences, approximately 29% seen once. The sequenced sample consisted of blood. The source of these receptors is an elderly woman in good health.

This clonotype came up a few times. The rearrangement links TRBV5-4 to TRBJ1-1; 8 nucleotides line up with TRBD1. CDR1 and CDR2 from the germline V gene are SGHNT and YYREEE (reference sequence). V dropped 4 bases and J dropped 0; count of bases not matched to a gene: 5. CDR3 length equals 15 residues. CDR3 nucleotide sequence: TGTGCCAGCAGCCCGACAGGGGACCTGAACACTGAAGCTTTCTTT. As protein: CASSPTGDLNTEAFF.

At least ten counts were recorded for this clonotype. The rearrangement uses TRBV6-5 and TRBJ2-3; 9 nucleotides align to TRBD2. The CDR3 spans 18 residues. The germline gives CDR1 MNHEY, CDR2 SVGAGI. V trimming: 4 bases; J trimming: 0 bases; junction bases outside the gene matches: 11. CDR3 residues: CASSSPLAGSLSTDTQYF. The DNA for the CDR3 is TGTGCCAGCAGTTCTCCGCTAGCGGGGTCCCTTAGCACAGATACGCAGTATTTT.

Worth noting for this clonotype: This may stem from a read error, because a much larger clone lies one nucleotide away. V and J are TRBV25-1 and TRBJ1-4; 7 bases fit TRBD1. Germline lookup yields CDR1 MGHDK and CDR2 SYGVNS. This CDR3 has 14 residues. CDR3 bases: TGTGCCAGCCCCCGGGACAGCGAAAATGGAAAACTGTTTTTT. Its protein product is CASPRDSENGKLFF.

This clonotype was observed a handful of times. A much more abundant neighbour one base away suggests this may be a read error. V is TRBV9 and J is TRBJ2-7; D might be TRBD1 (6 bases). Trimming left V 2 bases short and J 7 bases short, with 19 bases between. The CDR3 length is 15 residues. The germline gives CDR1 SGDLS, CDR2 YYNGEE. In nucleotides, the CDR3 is TGTGCCAGCAGCGTTGACAGGCAGGGGTACAATGAGCAGTACTTC. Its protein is CASSVDRQGYNEQYF.

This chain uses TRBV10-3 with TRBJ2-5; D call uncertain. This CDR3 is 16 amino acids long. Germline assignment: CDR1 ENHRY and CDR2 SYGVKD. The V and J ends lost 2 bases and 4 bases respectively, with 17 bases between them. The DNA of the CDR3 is TGTGCCATCAGTGAGAGTCAGATACTTGCTCGAGAGACCCAGTACTTC. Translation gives CAISESQILARETQYF.

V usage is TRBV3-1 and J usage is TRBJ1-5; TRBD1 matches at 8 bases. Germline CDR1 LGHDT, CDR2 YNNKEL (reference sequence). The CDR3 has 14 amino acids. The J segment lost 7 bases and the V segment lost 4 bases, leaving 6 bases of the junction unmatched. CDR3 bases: TGTGCCAGCAGCCCGACAGGGGACAGCCAGCCCCAGCATTTT. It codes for CASSPTGDSQPQHF.

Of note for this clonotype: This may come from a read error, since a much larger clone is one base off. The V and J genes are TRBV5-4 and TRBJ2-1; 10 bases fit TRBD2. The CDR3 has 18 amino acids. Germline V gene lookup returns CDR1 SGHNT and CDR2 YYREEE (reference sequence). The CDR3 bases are TGTGCCAACAGCTTGGGAGCGGGGGGGCTAGGTTCCGCCAATGAGCAGTTCTTC. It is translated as CANSLGAGGLGSANEQFF.

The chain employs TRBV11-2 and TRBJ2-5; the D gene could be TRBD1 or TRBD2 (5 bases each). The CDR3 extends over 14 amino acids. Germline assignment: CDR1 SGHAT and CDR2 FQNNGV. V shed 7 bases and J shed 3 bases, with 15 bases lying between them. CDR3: CASNLRGSKETQYF. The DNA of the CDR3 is TGTGCCAGCAACCTACGGGGCTCCAAAGAGACCCAGTACTTC. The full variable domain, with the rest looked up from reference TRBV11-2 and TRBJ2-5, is EAGVAQSPRYKIIEKRQSVAFWCNPISGHATLYWYQQILGQGPKLLIQFQNNGVVDDSQLPKDRFSAERLKGVDSTLKIQPAKLEDSAVYLCASNLRGSKETQYFGPGTRLLVL.

The CDR3 region is CASHRDRGTYEQYF. Written as DNA, the CDR3 is TGTGCCAGCCACCGGGACAGGGGAACCTACGAGCAGTACTTC. This chain uses TRBV9 with TRBJ2-5; 10 positions match TRBD1. The DNA end lines up better with TRBJ2-7; the J call may be wrong. CDR1 is SGDLS, CDR2 YYNGEE, per germline. The CDR3 is made up of 14 amino acids.

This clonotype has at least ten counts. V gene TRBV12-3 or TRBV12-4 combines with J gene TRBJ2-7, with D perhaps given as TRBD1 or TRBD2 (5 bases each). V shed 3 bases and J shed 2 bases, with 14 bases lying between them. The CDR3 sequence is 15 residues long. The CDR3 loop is CASSFGALGTYEQYF. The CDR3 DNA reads TGTGCCAGCAGTTTCGGGGCCTTAGGGACCTACGAGCAGTACTTC.

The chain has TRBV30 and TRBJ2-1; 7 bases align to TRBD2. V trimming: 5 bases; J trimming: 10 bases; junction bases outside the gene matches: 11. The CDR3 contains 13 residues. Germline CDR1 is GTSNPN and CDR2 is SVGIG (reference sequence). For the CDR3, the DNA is TGTGCCTGGGGATCCCTTCGGGGAGGGGAGCAGTTCTTC. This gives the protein CAWGSLRGGEQFF.

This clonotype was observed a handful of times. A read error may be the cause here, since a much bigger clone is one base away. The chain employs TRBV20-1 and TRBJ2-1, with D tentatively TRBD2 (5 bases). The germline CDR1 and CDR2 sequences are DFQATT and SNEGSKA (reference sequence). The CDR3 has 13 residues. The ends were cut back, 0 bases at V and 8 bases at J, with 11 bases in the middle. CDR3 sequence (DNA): TGCAGTGCTAGAGATAGAGGGTGGGATGAGCAGTTCTTC. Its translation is CSARDRGWDEQFF.

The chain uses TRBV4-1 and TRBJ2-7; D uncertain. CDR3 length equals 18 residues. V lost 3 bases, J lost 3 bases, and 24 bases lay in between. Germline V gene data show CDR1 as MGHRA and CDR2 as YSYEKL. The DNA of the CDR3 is TGCGCCAGCAGCCAGGCCCCTCAAGGCAGTGTTATTTTCTACGAGCAGTACTTC. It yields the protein CASSQAPQGSVIFYEQYF.

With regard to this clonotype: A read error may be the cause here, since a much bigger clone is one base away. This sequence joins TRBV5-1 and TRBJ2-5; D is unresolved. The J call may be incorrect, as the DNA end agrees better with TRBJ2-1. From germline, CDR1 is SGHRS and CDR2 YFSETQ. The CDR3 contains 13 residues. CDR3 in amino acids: CASTTGNQETQFF. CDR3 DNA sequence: TGCGCCAGCACTACGGGTAACCAAGAGACCCAGTTCTTC.

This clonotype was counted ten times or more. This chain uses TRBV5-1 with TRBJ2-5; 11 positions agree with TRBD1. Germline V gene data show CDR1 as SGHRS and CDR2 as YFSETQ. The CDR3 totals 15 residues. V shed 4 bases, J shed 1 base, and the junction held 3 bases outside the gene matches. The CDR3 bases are TGCGCCAGCAGCGTCGGACAGGGGGCCCAAGAGACCCAGTACTTC. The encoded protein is CASSVGQGAQETQYF.

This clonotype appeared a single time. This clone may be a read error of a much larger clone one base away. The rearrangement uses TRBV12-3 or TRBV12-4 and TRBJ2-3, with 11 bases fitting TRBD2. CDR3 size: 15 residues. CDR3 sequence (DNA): TGTGCCAGCAGTGTAGCGGGGGGGCCTTCAGATGCGCAGTATTTT. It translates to CASSVAGGPSDAQYF.

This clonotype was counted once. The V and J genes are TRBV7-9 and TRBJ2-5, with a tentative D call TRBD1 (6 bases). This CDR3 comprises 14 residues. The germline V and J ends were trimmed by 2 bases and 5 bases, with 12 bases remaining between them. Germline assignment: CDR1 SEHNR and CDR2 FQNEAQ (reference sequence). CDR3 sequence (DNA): TGTGCCAGCAGCTTAATTTCAGGGGAGGAGACCCAGTACTTC. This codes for CASSLISGEETQYF.

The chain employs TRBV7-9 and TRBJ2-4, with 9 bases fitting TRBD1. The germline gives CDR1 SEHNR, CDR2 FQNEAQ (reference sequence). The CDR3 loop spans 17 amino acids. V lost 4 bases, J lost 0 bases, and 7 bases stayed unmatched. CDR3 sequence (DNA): TGTGCCAGCAGCTCGGGACAGGGCCCCGTAGCCAAAAACATTCAGTACTTC. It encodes CASSSGQGPVAKNIQYF.

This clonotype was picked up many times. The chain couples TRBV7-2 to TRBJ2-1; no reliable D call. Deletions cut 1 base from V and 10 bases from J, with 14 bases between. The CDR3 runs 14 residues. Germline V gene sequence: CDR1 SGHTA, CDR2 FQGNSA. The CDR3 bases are TGTGCCAGCAGCTTAGGGAGTTTGGTCGGGGAGCAGTTCTTC. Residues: CASSLGSLVGEQFF.

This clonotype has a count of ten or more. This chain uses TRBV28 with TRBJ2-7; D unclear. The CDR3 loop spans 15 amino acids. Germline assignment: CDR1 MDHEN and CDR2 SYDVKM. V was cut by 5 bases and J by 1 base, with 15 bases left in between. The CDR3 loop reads CASSPDPLRSYEQYF. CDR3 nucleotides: TGTGCCAGCAGTCCAGATCCCTTGCGATCCTACGAGCAGTACTTC.

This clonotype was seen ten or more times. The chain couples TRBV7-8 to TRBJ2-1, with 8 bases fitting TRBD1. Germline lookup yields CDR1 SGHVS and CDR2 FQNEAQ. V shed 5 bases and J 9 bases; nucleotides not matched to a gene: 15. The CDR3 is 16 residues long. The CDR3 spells CASSPKLLGQGLEQFF. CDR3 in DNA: TGTGCCAGCAGCCCTAAGCTGCTCGGACAGGGCCTTGAGCAGTTCTTC.